Here is one TCR beta chain with its context. Its antigen is undetermined. The sample belongs to a study of shared clonotypes between healthy human individuals. General study points: Larger richness was generally estimated for naive than memory subsets.

Samples underwent the assay at deep level. Libraries were prepared by immunoSEQ multiplex PCR; TCRdb keeps only in-frame clonotypes and omits some of them. The sample includes around 2,000,000 clones, 90% to 95% of them seen just once. Specimen: naive CD4+ T cells sorted from blood. Subset meaning: CD45RA+ positively selected. The sequence was obtained from a man aged 18 to 29 in good health.

The CDR3 loop reads CASSSRAPSGSHEQFF. The CDR3 nucleotides are TGTGCCAGCAGCTCTAGGGCGCCTAGCGGGAGCCATGAGCAGTTCTTC. V usage is TRBV7-2 and J usage is TRBJ2-1, with 10 bases lining up with TRBD2. With V trimmed by 4 bases and J by 8 bases, 11 bases remained unmatched. The CDR3 runs to 16 residues. Germline assignment: CDR1 SGHTA and CDR2 FQGNSA.